The subject of this entry is one TCR beta chain. What it binds is unknown. The donors gave bone marrow, and they were healthy. These data originate in a study of cytomegalovirus exposure and HLA in healthy donors. Study-level points and caveats: Most of the TCR beta V segments (in an earlier analysis) were productive either about 90% or about 30% of the time. Only CMV serostatus was available as immune exposure information.

The V gene's germline CDR1 is MNHNS and CDR2 SASEGT. The CDR3 has 15 amino acids. Trimming at V came to 4 bases and at J to 3 bases, leaving 6 bases not matched to a gene. The PCR had 60 Vbeta and 13 Jbeta primers. Profiling relied on immunoSEQ multiplex PCR, and the TCRdb table lists in-frame clones only, not all of them. The data show approximately 200,000 clones, roughly 78% seen once. This chain connects TRBV6-1 to TRBJ2-3; 8 nucleotides line up with TRBD1. The sample comprised PBMCs. The source of this sequence is a girl aged 5-17 years in good health and CMV-seropositive. The CDR3 DNA is TGTGCCAGCAGTGTTTTGGACAGGGCTACAGATACGCAGTATTTT. Amino acids: CASSVLDRATDTQYF.